This TCR beta chain was retrieved from a study of blood T cell repertoires in COVID-19. At the level of the study: Both acute and convalescent COVID-19 samples were obtained from the United States, Italy and Spain. Nucleic acid was either cDNA or gDNA, and it came from T cells, B-cell-depleted T cells, or PBMCs.

With 0 bases clipped from V and 8 bases from J, the junction kept 0 bases outside the gene matches. There are 14 residues in the CDR3. The germline V gene encodes CDR1 SGDLS and CDR2 YYNGEE. Original processing notes: Estimates of nucleated cell counts were drawn from the amplification of reference gene primers. Measured with immunoSEQ multiplex PCR; TCRdb has only the in-frame clones, and not every one. V and J calls and clone size are copied from that table; D and trimming were computed from the DNA. This table holds roughly 160,000 clones, roughly 84% found once. To note about this clone: This sample also contains other DNA sequences that code for the same CDR3.

Sequences were obtained from peripheral blood. The sequence was obtained from a woman aged 80 or older with active or convalescent COVID-19. The V and J genes are TRBV9 and TRBJ1-6, with 9 bases that match TRBD1. CDR3 region: CASSVGQGDSPLHF. CDR3 coding DNA: TGTGCCAGCAGCGTAGGACAGGGGGATTCACCCCTCCACTTT.